Each of the 32 T cell receptor beta chains below was sequenced from the same sample in a study of T cells in Graves' hyperthyroidism and ophthalmopathy. Regions amplified from RNA transcripts were the TCR beta CDR3 regions. HTBI primers were the set used in a first-round RT-PCR of the TCR CDR3. TCRdb redid the calling of the multiplex PCR reads with MiXCR, one entry per CDR3 protein. Found here are more than 300,000 distinct CDR3 sequences, about a sixth of them singletons; the top ten hold 34%. Sequencing was done on a sample of blood. The source is a woman in her twenties or thirties with Graves' hyperthyroidism that later progressed to Graves' ophthalmopathy.

This clonotype showed up many times. The gene calls are TRBV28 and TRBJ2-2, with D tentatively TRBD2 (5 bases). This CDR3 is built from 15 residues. The germline V and J ends were trimmed by 3 bases and 3 bases, with 11 bases remaining between them. The V gene's germline CDR1 is MDHEN and CDR2 SYDVKM. Here the CDR3 DNA reads TGTGCCAGCAGTTTGGTAGCGCTTGACACCGGGGAGCTGTTTTTT. Translation gives CASSLVALDTGELFF.

This chain joins TRBV12-3 or TRBV12-4 and TRBJ2-7; D remains unclear. Trimming shortened V by 3 bases and J by 4 bases, and 7 bases separated the two germline ends. CDR3 length: 12 amino acids. The CDR3 DNA reads TGTGCCAGCAGTTTTGCCGTATACGAGCAGTACTTC. This sequence encodes CASSFAVYEQYF.

This clonotype was seen ten or more times. The chain carries TRBV28 and TRBJ1-2, with D unclear. Germline values: CDR1 MDHEN, CDR2 SYDVKM. The V end was cut by 3 bases, the J end by 0 bases, with 14 bases between. The CDR3 totals 16 residues. The CDR3 reads CASSFEGQKANYGYTF. DNA of the CDR3: TGTGCCAGCAGTTTTGAAGGGCAGAAAGCTAACTATGGCTACACCTTC.

The chain has TRBV20-1 and TRBJ2-3, with D hard to call. This CDR3 is 17 amino acids long. V was pared by 0 bases and J by 3 bases, with 19 bases between. Germline V gene data show CDR1 as DFQATT and CDR2 as SNEGSKA (reference sequence). In nucleotides, the CDR3 is TGCAGTGCTAGAGATCTGTGGCCGACGTATGGGACAGATACGCAGTATTTT. It translates to CSARDLWPTYGTDTQYF.

V and J are TRBV9 and TRBJ2-3; 8 positions match TRBD2. The CDR3 spans 17 residues. V trimming: 4 bases; J trimming: 6 bases; junction bases outside the gene matches: 16. In germline, CDR1 is SGDLS, CDR2 YYNGEE. This CDR3 is CASSLDPGLVSVDTQYF. CDR3 DNA: TGTGCCAGCAGCTTGGATCCGGGACTAGTCTCGGTGGATACGCAGTATTTT. Combining the CDR3 with reference TRBV9 and TRBJ2-3 gives the whole variable domain DSGVTQTPKHLITATGQRVTLRCSPRSGDLSVYWYQQSLDQGLQFLIQYYNGEERAKGNILERFSAQQFPDLHSELNLSSLELGDSALYFCASSLDPGLVSVDTQYFGPGTRLTVL.

The J gene is TRBJ2-3, the V gene TRBV6-2 or TRBV6-3; 9 bases are a match to TRBD1. This CDR3 has 16 residues. The V gene end was trimmed by 7 bases and the J gene end by 3 bases; junction bases not matched to a gene: 11. Germline values: CDR1 MNHEY, CDR2 SVGEGT. In DNA, the CDR3 is TGTGCCAGCACAACCCGACAGGGGGGATGGACAGATACGCAGTATTTT. Amino acid sequence: CASTTRQGGWTDTQYF.

This clonotype was seen at least ten times. CDR3 in DNA: TGTGCCAGCAGTTTCTTCGGACAGGGGGAAAATCAGCCCCAGCATTTT. This encodes CASSFFGQGENQPQHF. The rearrangement uses TRBV28 and TRBJ1-5; 10 nucleotides align to TRBD1. The CDR3 consists of 16 residues. Germline values: CDR1 MDHEN, CDR2 SYDVKM. The trim removed 3 bases at V and 4 bases at J, leaving 6 bases unmatched.

The chain uses TRBV29-1 and TRBJ2-1, with D uncertain. Trimming took off 7 bases at V and 5 bases at J, with 9 bases between the two ends. This CDR3 is built from 11 residues. From germline, CDR1 is SQVTM and CDR2 ANQGSEA. CDR3 protein: CSAAKDNEQFF. DNA of the CDR3: TGCAGCGCGGCGAAGGACAATGAGCAGTTCTTC.

This clonotype was seen repeatedly, ten times or more. This rearrangement joins TRBV2 to TRBJ2-7; D is perhaps TRBD1 (5 bases). Trimming removed 5 bases at V and 0 bases at J, with 11 bases between. This CDR3 has 14 residues. Germline V gives CDR1 SNHLY, CDR2 FYNNEI. The CDR3 coding sequence is TGTGCCAGCAGTTTGGACACGAGCTCCTACGAGCAGTACTTC. Protein product: CASSLDTSSYEQYF.

The rearrangement joins TRBV7-9 to TRBJ2-3; TRBD1 aligns across 11 bases. The germline V gene has CDR1 SEHNR and CDR2 FQNEAQ (reference sequence). This CDR3 has 17 amino acids. Trimming removed 5 bases from V and 0 bases from J; junction bases left unmatched: 7. In DNA, the CDR3 is TGTGCCAGCAGCCCACCGGACAGGGGGCTAAGCACAGATACGCAGTATTTT. It is translated as CASSPPDRGLSTDTQYF.

The chain recombines TRBV7-8 with TRBJ2-1, with D tentatively TRBD1 or TRBD2 (6 bases each). The length of the CDR3 is 15 residues. Germline assignment: CDR1 SGHVS and CDR2 FQNEAQ. Trimming left V 1 base short and J 3 bases short, with 10 bases between. The CDR3 protein is CASSLEGGGYNEQFF. CDR3 nucleotides: TGTGCCAGCAGCTTAGAGGGGGGAGGCTACAATGAGCAGTTCTTC.

Ten or more counts support this clonotype. The genes are TRBV12-3 or TRBV12-4 and TRBJ2-3, with a weak D call TRBD1 (5 bases). This CDR3 contains 13 residues. Trimming removed 5 bases from V and 5 bases from J, with 11 bases in between. CDR3 coding DNA: TGTGCCAGCAGTCCCCTTAGGGGAGATACGCAGTATTTT. Its translation is CASSPLRGDTQYF.

This clonotype was observed many times. J is TRBJ2-3 and V is TRBV20-1; 7 bases are a match to TRBD2. The V segment lost 5 bases and the J segment 2 bases; nucleotides outside the gene matches: 7. Germline V gene lookup returns CDR1 DFQATT and CDR2 SNEGSKA (reference sequence). CDR3 length: 14 residues. DNA of the CDR3: TGCAGTGCTCACACGGGACTATACACAGATACGCAGTATTTT. It codes for CSAHTGLYTDTQYF.

This rearrangement joins TRBV25-1 to TRBJ2-7, with 9 bases that match TRBD1. CDR1 MGHDK and CDR2 SYGVNS come from the germline V gene. The CDR3 contains 12 residues. Unmatched junction bases numbered 2, after V lost 7 bases and J lost 4 bases. Here the CDR3 reads CASTGQGYEQYF. As DNA, the CDR3 is TGTGCCAGCACTGGACAGGGGTACGAGCAGTACTTC.

This clonotype was picked up many times. The rearrangement uses TRBV19 and TRBJ1-3; D unresolved. V lost 7 bases to trimming and J lost 2 bases, with 12 bases between them. This CDR3 is 14 amino acids long. CDR1 is LNHDA, CDR2 SQIVND, per germline (reference sequence). The CDR3 here is CASKAEYTGNTIYF. In DNA, the CDR3 is TGTGCCAGTAAGGCGGAGTATACTGGAAACACCATATATTTT.

This clonotype was seen a single time. The chain carries TRBV11-2 and TRBJ1-2; 10 bases are a match to TRBD1. The CDR3 has 16 residues. Trimming took 4 bases from V and 5 from J; bases not matched to a gene: 10. CDR1 SGHAT and CDR2 FQNNGV come from the germline V gene. CDR3 sequence: CASSSPRTGGVYGYTF. Written as DNA, the CDR3 is TGTGCCAGCAGCTCACCTCGGACAGGGGGAGTTTATGGCTACACCTTC.

In the case of this clonotype: This sequence may be a read error, since a much larger clone differs from it by one base. The chain joins TRBV9 to TRBJ2-3; tentative D call: TRBD1 (5 bases). Germline CDR1 and CDR2: SGDLS and YYNGEE. The CDR3 spans 17 residues. V gave up 6 bases and J gave up 2 bases, with 22 bases separating them. CDR3 bases: TGTGCCAGCACCGACAGCAGAGACACACCCGACACAGATACGCAGTATTTT. Its protein is CASTDSRDTPDTDTQYF.

This clonotype came up many times. The chain couples TRBV7-9 to TRBJ2-3; tentative D call: TRBD2 (5 bases). V was pared by 5 bases and J by 3 bases, with 15 bases between. The germline V gene encodes CDR1 SEHNR and CDR2 FQNEAQ (reference sequence). The length of the CDR3 is 15 residues. The CDR3 DNA follows: TGTGCCAGCAGCCCTGCAGTAGCGCCAACAGATACGCAGTATTTT. It yields the protein CASSPAVAPTDTQYF.

This clonotype has a handful of counts. This sequence joins TRBV5-1 and TRBJ1-2; D is unresolved. Per germline, CDR1 SGHRS and CDR2 YFSETQ. V lost 0 bases and J 6 bases, leaving 12 bases between the germline ends. The CDR3 sequence is 14 residues long. CDR3 region: CASSLGAGIDGYTF. In DNA form, the CDR3 reads TGCGCCAGCAGCTTGGGAGCGGGGATCGATGGCTACACCTTC.

The sample holds a few counts of this clonotype. The rearrangement uses TRBV7-9 and TRBJ1-2, with a weak D call TRBD1 (5 bases). Germline CDR1 reads SEHNR; CDR2 reads FQNEAQ (reference sequence). V dropped 6 bases and J dropped 4 bases, with 12 bases sitting between them. There are 13 residues in the CDR3. The CDR3 bases are TGTGCCAGCAGTGAGCCGGGGGTCTATGGCTACACCTTC. This encodes CASSEPGVYGYTF.

This clonotype was recorded at least ten times. The chain has TRBV11-2 and TRBJ1-5; TRBD1 is a possible D gene (5 bases). CDR1 and CDR2 (germline): SGHAT, FQNNGV. This CDR3 region has 14 residues. The ends were cut back, 5 bases at V and 5 bases at J, with 13 bases in the middle. This chain's CDR3 is CASSTTGTYQPQHF. CDR3 coding DNA: TGTGCCAGCAGCACCACCGGGACCTATCAGCCCCAGCATTTT.

This clonotype appeared many times. The chain carries TRBV2 and TRBJ2-1; D is unresolved. CDR1 is SNHLY, CDR2 FYNNEI, per germline. The CDR3 loop spans 14 amino acids. V lost 6 bases, J lost 4 bases, and 13 bases lay in between. The CDR3: CASSDTEKYNEQFF. For the CDR3, the DNA is TGTGCCAGCAGCGATACAGAAAAGTACAATGAGCAGTTCTTC. Combining the CDR3 with reference TRBV2 and TRBJ2-1 gives the whole variable domain EPEVTQTPSHQVTQMGQEVILRCVPISNHLYFYWYRQILGQKVEFLVSFYNNEISEKSEIFDDQFSVERPDGSNFTLKIRSTKLEDSAMYFCASSDTEKYNEQFFGPGTRLTVL.

This clonotype has ten or more counts. J is TRBJ1-5 and V is TRBV7-8; D is uncertain. CDR3 length: 15 residues. CDR1 and CDR2 (germline): SGHVS, FQNEAQ. The germline V and J ends were trimmed by 5 bases and 1 base, with 12 bases remaining between them. The CDR3 loop is CASSPSGGSNQPQHF. DNA of the CDR3: TGTGCCAGCAGCCCTTCGGGCGGGAGCAATCAGCCCCAGCATTTT.

In this sample, this clonotype turned up a few times. The genes are TRBV5-1 and TRBJ2-2; D is ambiguous. Between the trimmed V and J ends, which lost 0 bases and 4 bases, there was a span of 10 bases. The germline V gene encodes CDR1 SGHRS and CDR2 YFSETQ. The CDR3 is 15 residues long. The CDR3, as DNA: TGCGCCAGCAGCTTGGTTCTAGTAGGCACCGGGGAGCTGTTTTTT. Protein: CASSLVLVGTGELFF.

In its sample, this clonotype was seen many times. The chain combines TRBV28 with TRBJ2-7; D uncertain. There are 12 residues in the CDR3. Trimming removed 6 bases from V and 12 bases from J, with 18 bases in between. The germline gives CDR1 MDHEN, CDR2 SYDVKM. CDR3 protein: CASRSDGLVRYF. Written as DNA, the CDR3 is TGTGCCAGCAGATCCGACGGATTGGTTCGGTACTTC.

This clonotype was found many times. The chain couples TRBV27 to TRBJ2-6, with D possibly being TRBD1 (5 bases). The CDR3 has 17 residues. The V gene lost 6 bases and the J gene lost 2 bases, with 17 bases spanning the gap. Germline V gives CDR1 MNHEY, CDR2 SMNVEV (reference sequence). The CDR3 protein is CASSFGAADPGANVLTF. For the CDR3, the DNA is TGTGCCAGCAGCTTTGGGGCAGCCGACCCTGGGGCCAACGTCCTGACTTTC. Complete variable domain (other parts from reference TRBV27 and TRBJ2-6): EAQVTQNPRYLITVTGKKLTVTCSQNMNHEYMSWYRQDPGLGLRQIYYSMNVEVTDKGDVPEGYKVSRKEKRNFPLILESPSPNQTSLYFCASSFGAADPGANVLTFGAGSRLTVL.

This clonotype was found many times. J is TRBJ2-1 and V is TRBV28; 12 bases are shared with TRBD2. The length of the CDR3 is 21 residues. The ends lost 5 bases at V and 5 bases at J; junction bases unmatched: 22. Germline CDR1 reads MDHEN; CDR2 reads SYDVKM. This chain's CDR3 is CASSQRTSGIIMGRPHNEQFF. The CDR3 coding sequence is TGTGCCAGCAGTCAACGGACTAGCGGGATTATCATGGGCCGACCTCACAATGAGCAGTTCTTC.

In this sample, this clonotype turned up many times. As DNA, the CDR3 is TGTGCCAGCAGTGACCCCGGGAAATCCTATGGCTACACCTTC. As protein: CASSDPGKSYGYTF. J is TRBJ1-2 and V is TRBV6-1, with D unresolved. Trimming cost V 3 bases and J 4 bases, with 12 bases left between them. CDR3 length equals 14 residues. CDR1 MNHNS and CDR2 SASEGT come from the germline V gene.

V is TRBV19 and J is TRBJ1-5; D is ambiguous. CDR1 is LNHDA, CDR2 SQIVND, per germline (reference sequence). The CDR3 is 13 amino acids. V was pared by 3 bases and J by 2 bases, with 5 bases between. The CDR3 sequence is CASSILGNQPQHF. The CDR3 nucleotides read TGTGCCAGTAGTATTCTGGGCAATCAGCCCCAGCATTTT.

This clonotype was recorded many times. DNA of the CDR3: TGCAGTGCTAGGGCCACACGGACAGTATACCAAGAGACCCAGTACTTC. Its protein is CSARATRTVYQETQYF. The J gene is TRBJ2-5, the V gene TRBV20-1; D is possibly TRBD1 (6 bases). Trimming removed 3 bases at V and 0 bases at J, with 17 bases between. The CDR3 has 16 amino acids. Germline CDR1 is DFQATT and CDR2 is SNEGSKA (reference sequence).

Ten or more counts support this clonotype. This chain joins TRBV2 and TRBJ2-7; D is unclear. This CDR3 has 11 residues. Germline-derived CDR1 and CDR2 are SNHLY and FYNNEI. V was cut by 1 base and J by 5 bases, with 3 bases left in between. The CDR3 sequence: CASSEGHEQYF. As DNA, the CDR3 is TGTGCCAGCAGTGAAGGTCACGAGCAGTACTTC.

The J gene is TRBJ1-2, the V gene TRBV4-1, with 8 bases aligning to TRBD1. Germline values: CDR1 MGHRA, CDR2 YSYEKL. The CDR3 consists of 14 residues. V dropped 6 bases and J dropped 7; count of bases not matched to a gene: 10. The CDR3 loop is CASRKTGGAVGYTF. CDR3 in DNA: TGCGCCAGCAGGAAAACAGGGGGAGCCGTTGGCTACACCTTC.